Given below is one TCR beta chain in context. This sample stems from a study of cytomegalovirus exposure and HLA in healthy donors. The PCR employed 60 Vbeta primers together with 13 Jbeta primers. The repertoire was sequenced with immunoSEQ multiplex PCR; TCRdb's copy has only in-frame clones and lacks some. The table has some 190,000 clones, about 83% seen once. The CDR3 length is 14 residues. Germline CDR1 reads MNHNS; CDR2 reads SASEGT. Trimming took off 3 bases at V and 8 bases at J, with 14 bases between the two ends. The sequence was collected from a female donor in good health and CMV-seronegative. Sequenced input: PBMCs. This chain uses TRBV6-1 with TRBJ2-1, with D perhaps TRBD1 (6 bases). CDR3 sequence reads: CASSDATGRDEQFF. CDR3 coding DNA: TGTGCCAGCAGTGACGCGACAGGTCGGGATGAGCAGTTCTTC.